This entry features one TCR beta chain sequence. This record belongs to a study of CD8 T cells in Susac syndrome. RNA in amounts of roughly 0.5 to 1 ug was reverse transcribed with random hexamers. Using its own MiXCR run on the immunoSEQ multiplex PCR reads, TCRdb lists one record per CDR3 protein. The table has roughly 220,000 distinct CDR3 sequences, 94% seen once; the top ten hold 0.15% to 0.2%. The CDR3 length is 14 residues. J gave up 10 bases and V 4 bases, and 8 bases lay outside the gene matches. Germline CDR1 is SGHNT and CDR2 is YYREEE (reference sequence). This TCR came from a human donor with Susac syndrome. The sample consisted of CD4+ T cells from PBMCs. The chain links TRBV5-4 to TRBJ1-6, with TRBD1 matching 7 bases. The chain's CDR3 is CASSLGQIGSPLHF. The CDR3 nucleotides read TGTGCCAGCAGCCTGGGACAGATTGGGTCACCCCTCCACTTT. Full variable domain (rest looked up from reference TRBV5-4 and TRBJ1-6): ETGVTQSPTHLIKTRGQQVTLRCSSQSGHNTVSWYQQALGQGPQFIFQYYREEENGRGNFPPRFSGLQFPNYSSELNVNALELDDSALYLCASSLGQIGSPLHFGNGTRLTVT.